This TCR beta chain comes out of a study of CD8+CD57+ T cells in acquired aplastic anemia. Study-wide results and limits: Overlapping CD8+ CDR3 repertoires of patients and controls contained under 35 shared sequences.

This clonotype came up a few times. Its antigen is undetermined. CD8+CD57+ cell expansion had been shown by flow cytometry in patients chosen for sequencing. No therapy was given to patients before blood sampling. CDR1 SEHNR and CDR2 FQNEAQ come from the germline V gene (reference sequence). Trimming removed 3 bases from V and 7 bases from J, with 9 bases in between. The CDR3 runs 12 residues. TCR beta VDJ and CDR3 profiles were obtained from a genomic DNA template. TCRdb passed the reads through MiXCR, listing each CDR3 protein once. The repertoire includes approximately 220,000 distinct CDR3 sequences, over 40% of them detected once, and just under 20% sits in the top ten.

Input material: sorted CD4+, CD8+, or CD8+CD57+ T cells (not recorded which) from PBMCs. This chain uses TRBV7-9 with TRBJ1-1; D gene unclear. The receptor comes from a human donor with aplastic anemia. DNA of the CDR3: TGTGCCAGCAGCTTTGGACGAAATGAAGCTTTCTTT. It specifies CASSFGRNEAFF.